These 8 T cell receptor beta chains originate from one sample sequenced in a study of blood T cell repertoires in COVID-19. Clones were read by immunoSEQ multiplex PCR, and TCRdb kept only the in-frame ones, dropping some. The sample consists of some 400,000 clones, nearly 90% of them appearing once. The specimen was PBMCs or T cells enriched from blood (not recorded which). Every receptor here comes from a woman aged 25 to 39 who had recovered from COVID-19.

This chain joins TRBV7-9 and TRBJ2-5, with 8 positions matching TRBD1. Germline V gene sequence: CDR1 SEHNR, CDR2 FQNEAQ (reference sequence). The V segment lost 5 bases and the J segment 1 base; nucleotides outside the gene matches: 6. The CDR3 contains 15 residues. CDR3 in amino acids: CASSPRDRSQETQYF. CDR3 sequence (DNA): TGTGCCAGCAGCCCCAGGGACAGGAGCCAAGAGACCCAGTACTTC.

V is TRBV28 and J is TRBJ2-7, with D perhaps matching TRBD1 (7 bases). The CDR3 loop spans 18 amino acids. V shed 4 bases and J shed 2 bases, with 24 bases lying between them. Germline V gene data show CDR1 as MDHEN and CDR2 as SYDVKM. The CDR3: CASSSPPGAEGATYEQYF. The CDR3 region has the DNA TGTGCCAGCAGTTCCCCTCCCGGGGCGGAGGGGGCAACCTACGAGCAGTACTTC. The full variable domain, with the rest looked up from reference TRBV28 and TRBJ2-7, is DVKVTQSSRYLVKRTGEKVFLECVQDMDHENMFWYRQDPGLGLRLIYFSYDVKMKEKGDIPEGYSVSREKKERFSLILESASTNQTSMYLCASSSPPGAEGATYEQYFGPGTRLTVT.

The rearrangement uses TRBV7-2 and TRBJ1-4; D remains unclear. The CDR3 consists of 13 residues. The germline V gene encodes CDR1 SGHTA and CDR2 FQGNSA. V lost 5 bases, J lost 4 bases, and 8 bases lay in between. DNA of the CDR3: TGTGCCAGCAGCGCCCGGGTTAATGAAAAACTGTTTTTT. Protein product: CASSARVNEKLFF.

The chain uses TRBV7-2 and TRBJ2-7; TRBD1 might be the D (5 bases). The V end lost 2 bases, the J end lost 1 base, and 9 bases lay between the germline ends. This CDR3 contains 14 residues. Per the germline V gene, CDR1 is SGHTA and CDR2 is FQGNSA. The DNA for the CDR3 is TGTGCCAGCAGCTTAAGGACACATTCCTACGAGCAGTACTTC. Translation: CASSLRTHSYEQYF.

The chain uses TRBV5-1 and TRBJ2-1; 8 bases map to TRBD2. Germline V lookup: CDR1 SGHRS, CDR2 YFSETQ. Unmatched junction bases numbered 7, after V lost 0 bases and J lost 8 bases. This CDR3 region has 15 residues. The CDR3 protein is CASSLVAGGFYEQFF. Here the CDR3 DNA reads TGCGCCAGCAGCTTGGTGGCGGGAGGATTTTATGAGCAGTTCTTC.

The chain has TRBV27 and TRBJ2-7, with D hard to call. Germline V gene sequence: CDR1 MNHEY, CDR2 SMNVEV (reference sequence). The CDR3 is made up of 14 amino acids. V dropped 10 bases and J dropped 0 bases, with 16 bases sitting between them. CDR3 region: CATRRKFDSYEQYF. CDR3 bases: TGTGCCACGCGGCGAAAATTCGACTCCTACGAGCAGTACTTC.

The chain couples TRBV28 to TRBJ1-2; D is unresolved. This CDR3 spans 16 amino acids. CDR1 and CDR2 (germline): MDHEN, SYDVKM. V was pared by 5 bases and J by 4 bases, with 20 bases between. CDR3 loop: CASSGEVVNSFYGYTF. The CDR3 DNA reads as TGTGCCAGCAGTGGCGAGGTCGTGAATTCCTTCTATGGCTACACCTTC.

V gene TRBV5-8 combines with J gene TRBJ2-1; 13 bases line up with TRBD2. CDR3 length equals 18 residues. Unmatched junction bases numbered 10, after V lost 3 bases and J lost 4 bases. Germline CDR1 SGHTS, CDR2 YDEGEE. The CDR3 sequence is CASSSGLAGLHSYNEQFF. CDR3 bases: TGTGCCAGCAGCTCGGGACTAGCGGGGCTCCATTCTTACAATGAGCAGTTCTTC.